A selection of T cell receptor beta chains follows, all from one sample in a study of CD8+CD57+ T cells in acquired aplastic anemia. One entry per CDR3 protein results from TCRdb running MiXCR on the reads. The data show roughly 200,000 distinct CDR3 sequences, with roughly 63% seen just once and under 55% held by the top ten. Material for sequencing was sorted CD4+, CD8+, or CD8+CD57+ T cells (not recorded which) from PBMCs. These receptors originate from a human donor with aplastic anemia. Both conserved end residues are part of each CDR3. D genes are given only for firm matches. Some rows have no size entry. The others give once, few or many, or a class for an expanded clone.

v_call	j_call	clone_size	d_call	cdr3_aa	cdr3_nt
TRBV2	TRBJ2-7	many	TRBD2	CASTSGGLSFEQYF	TGTGCCAGTACTAGCGGGGGCCTCTCCTTCGAGCAGTACTTC
TRBV9	TRBJ2-3	many	.	CASSVGTGQSTDTQYF	TGTGCCAGCAGCGTAGGGACGGGTCAAAGCACAGATACGCAGTATTTT
TRBV20-1	TRBJ1-1	.	TRBD1	CSADRQGGNEAFF	TGCAGTGCTGACCGACAGGGGGGGAATGAAGCTTTCTTT
TRBV9	TRBJ2-7	.	TRBD1	CASSQGRGHSYEQYF	TGTGCCAGCAGCCAAGGCAGGGGGCATTCCTACGAGCAGTACTTC
TRBV7-9	TRBJ2-7	.	.	CARRSEGEQYF	TGTGCCCGGCGGTCGGAGGGCGAGCAGTACTTC
TRBV27	TRBJ2-7	many	TRBD2	CASSFGGGYEQYF	TGTGCCAGCAGTTTTGGGGGGGGCTACGAGCAGTACTTC
TRBV5-1	TRBJ2-2	.	TRBD2	CASSSGLAGSNTGELFF	TGCGCCAGCAGCTCGGGACTAGCGGGGTCGAACACCGGGGAGCTGTTTTTT
TRBV5-4	TRBJ1-1	many	.	CASSLGTFRTTEAFF	TGTGCCAGCAGCTTGGGGACATTTAGGACCACTGAAGCTTTCTTT
TRBV6-5	TRBJ2-7	.	.	CASSDQGLLGYEQYF	TGTGCCAGCAGTGACCAGGGACTCCTTGGCTACGAGCAGTACTTC
TRBV7-9	TRBJ2-3	.	.	CASSLVFGDTQYF	TGTGCCAGCAGCTTAGTGTTTGGCGATACGCAGTATTTT
TRBV6-5	TRBJ1-1	many	TRBD1	CASSPRDRGPVNTEAFF	TGTGCCAGCAGTCCCCGGGACAGGGGGCCCGTGAACACTGAAGCTTTCTTT
TRBV7-3	TRBJ2-2	.	TRBD2	CASSSRVAGGPVTGELFF	TGTGCCAGCAGCTCCCGGGTAGCGGGGGGGCCGGTCACCGGGGAGCTGTTTTTT
TRBV7-9	TRBJ2-3	many	.	CASSLAIATDTQYF	TGTGCCAGCAGCTTAGCCATCGCCACAGATACGCAGTATTTT
TRBV2	TRBJ1-2	.	.	CASSEGGTNYGYTF	TGTGCCAGCAGTGAAGGGGGGACCAACTATGGCTACACCTTC
TRBV5-1	TRBJ2-3	many	.	CASSLANTQYF	TGCGCCAGCAGCTTGGCGAATACGCAGTATTTT
TRBV7-2	TRBJ1-1	.	.	CASRNLSVPNAFF	TGTGCCAGTAGGAACCTGTCAGTCCCCAATGCTTTCTTT
TRBV12-3/TRBV12-4	TRBJ1-2	few	.	CASSLGPEHYGYTF	TGTGCCAGCAGCTTAGGACCAGAGCACTATGGCTACACCTTC
TRBV20-1	TRBJ1-1	.	.	CSAREGGTEAFF	TGCAGTGCACGAGAGGGCGGTACTGAAGCTTTCTTT
TRBV19	TRBJ1-2	.	.	CASSIGGLANYGYTF	TGTGCCAGTAGTATAGGGGGACTAGCTAACTATGGCTACACCTTC
TRBV7-9	TRBJ1-3	few	.	CASSYSGDHIYF	TGTGCCAGCAGCTACTCGGGCGATCACATATATTTT
TRBV20-1	TRBJ2-5	once	.	CSAGGREEGTQYF	TGCAGTGCTGGGGGAAGGGAGGAGGGGACCCAGTACTTC
TRBV7-9	TRBJ2-7	few	.	CASSLGPGDTYEQYF	TGTGCCAGCAGCTTGGGGCCGGGAGATACCTACGAGCAGTACTTC
TRBV7-3	TRBJ2-5	.	.	CATRILETQYF	TGTGCCACACGGATTCTGGAGACCCAGTACTTC
TRBV20-1	TRBJ2-1	many	TRBD1	CSAPQGAEGYNEQFF	TGCAGTGCGCCACAGGGGGCAGAGGGTTACAATGAGCAGTTCTTC
TRBV28	TRBJ2-1	few	.	CASSVAVGYNEQFF	TGTGCCAGCAGCGTCGCGGTCGGGTACAATGAGCAGTTCTTC
TRBV29-1	TRBJ2-7	many	.	CSVEGAVGATYEQYF	TGCAGCGTTGAAGGCGCGGTGGGGGCGACCTACGAGCAGTACTTC
TRBV7-2	TRBJ1-6	.	.	CASSPTGVDSPLHF	TGTGCCAGCAGCCCAACAGGAGTCGATTCACCCCTCCACTTT
TRBV9	TRBJ1-2	.	.	CASSVAHQGTLRGYTF	TGTGCCAGCAGCGTAGCTCACCAGGGAACCCTTAGGGGCTACACCTTC
TRBV20-1	TRBJ2-1	.	.	CSARGWGAQNTNEQFF	TGCAGTGCTAGGGGTTGGGGGGCGCAAAACACGAATGAGCAGTTCTTC
TRBV29-1	TRBJ2-1	.	.	CSVVGSAYNEQFF	TGCAGCGTTGTGGGGAGCGCCTACAATGAGCAGTTCTTC
TRBV6-1	TRBJ1-5	many	.	CASSEGRELNQPQHF	TGTGCCAGCAGTGAAGGCAGGGAGCTCAATCAGCCCCAGCATTTT
TRBV15	TRBJ1-2	many	.	CATSRNLGTGGSGYTF	TGTGCCACCAGCAGGAATCTTGGGACGGGAGGGTCTGGCTACACCTTC
TRBV19	TRBJ2-2	once	.	CASSIVSKDDLFF	TGTGCCAGTAGTATCGTGAGCAAGGACGATCTGTTTTTT
TRBV9	TRBJ2-3	.	.	CASSVVGATQYF	TGTGCCAGCAGCGTAGTAGGGGCTACGCAGTATTTT
TRBV7-7	TRBJ2-2	.	.	CASRKYTGELFF	TGTGCTAGCAGGAAATACACCGGGGAGCTGTTTTTT
TRBV5-1	TRBJ2-1	.	TRBD1	CASTYRGLYNEQFF	TGCGCCAGCACCTACAGGGGGCTGTACAATGAGCAGTTCTTC
TRBV5-1	TRBJ2-7	many	TRBD2	CASSLGQREHPYEQYF	TGCGCCAGCAGCTTGGGCCAGCGGGAGCACCCCTACGAGCAGTACTTC